This T cell receptor (beta chain) stems from a study of T-cell memory formation after mild COVID-19. Overall study findings and caveats: The authors left the SARS-CoV-2 specificity of second-wave clones peaking on day 37 unconfirmed. Contracting clones, day 15 to 85, had balanced CD4/CD8, and later expanders favored CD4+. Pre-infection memory held some responding clones, suggesting pre-existing cross-reactive T cells responded. Shrinking CD4+ clones resided mostly in CM and EM, and CD8+ ones in EMRA.

This clonotype was counted between two and nine times. As yet, its antigen is unknown. The CDR3 contains 14 residues. Trimming removed 2 bases from V and 8 bases from J; junction bases left unmatched: 5. The germline V gene has CDR1 MNHEY and CDR2 SMNVEV (reference sequence). One entry per CDR3 protein, called by TCRdb with MiXCR from the 5' RACE reads. The sample includes around 510,000 distinct CDR3 sequences, about 22% of them seen just once. The sequence was collected from an adult woman who had mild COVID-19 (a few samples of this study predate the infection). Cell type and time point are not known. Material: PBMCs or a T cell subset sorted from them (not recorded which). J is TRBJ1-4 and V is TRBV27; 7 bases are a match to TRBD1. CDR3 bases: TGTGCCAGCAGTTTAAACAGGGGCGAAGAAAAACTGTTTTTT. Encoded protein: CASSLNRGEEKLFF.